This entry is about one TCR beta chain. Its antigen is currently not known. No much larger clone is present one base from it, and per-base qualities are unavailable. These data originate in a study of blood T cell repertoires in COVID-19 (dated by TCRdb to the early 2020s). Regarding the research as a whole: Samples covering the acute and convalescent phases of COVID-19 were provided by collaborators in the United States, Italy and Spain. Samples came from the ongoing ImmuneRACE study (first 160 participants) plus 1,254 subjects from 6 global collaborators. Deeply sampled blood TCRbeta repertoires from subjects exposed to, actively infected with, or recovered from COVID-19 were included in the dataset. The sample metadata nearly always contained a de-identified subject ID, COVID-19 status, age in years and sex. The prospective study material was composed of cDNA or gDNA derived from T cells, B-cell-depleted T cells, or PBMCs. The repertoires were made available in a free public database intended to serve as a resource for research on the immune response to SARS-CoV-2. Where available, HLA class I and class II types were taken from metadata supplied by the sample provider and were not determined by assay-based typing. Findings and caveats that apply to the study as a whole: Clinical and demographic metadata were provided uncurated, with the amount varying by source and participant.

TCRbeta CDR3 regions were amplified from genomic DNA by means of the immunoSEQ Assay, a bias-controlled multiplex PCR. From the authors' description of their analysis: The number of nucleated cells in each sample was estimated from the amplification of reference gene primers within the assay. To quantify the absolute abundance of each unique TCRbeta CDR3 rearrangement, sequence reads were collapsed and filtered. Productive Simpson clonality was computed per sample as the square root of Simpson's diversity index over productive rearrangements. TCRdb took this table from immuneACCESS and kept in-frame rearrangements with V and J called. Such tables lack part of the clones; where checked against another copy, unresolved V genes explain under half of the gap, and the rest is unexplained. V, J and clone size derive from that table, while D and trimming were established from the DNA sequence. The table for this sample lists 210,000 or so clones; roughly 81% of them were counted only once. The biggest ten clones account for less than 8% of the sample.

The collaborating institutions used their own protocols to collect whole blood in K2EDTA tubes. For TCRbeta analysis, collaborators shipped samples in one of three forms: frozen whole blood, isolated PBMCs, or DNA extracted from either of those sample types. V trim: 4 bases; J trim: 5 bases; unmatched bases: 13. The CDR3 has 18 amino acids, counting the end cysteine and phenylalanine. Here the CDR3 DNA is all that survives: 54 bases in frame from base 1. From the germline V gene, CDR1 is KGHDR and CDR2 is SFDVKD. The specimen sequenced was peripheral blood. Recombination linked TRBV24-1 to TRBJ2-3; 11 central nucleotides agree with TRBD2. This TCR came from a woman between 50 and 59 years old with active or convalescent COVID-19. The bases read TGTGCCACCAGTGACCCTAGCGGGGGGATCCGACCGAGAGATACGCAGTATTTT. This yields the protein CATSDPSGGIRPRDTQYF.